The rows below give T cell receptor beta chains drawn from one sample of a study of T cell clusters in autoimmune cytopenias. Using the multiplex PCR reads, TCRdb records one entry per CDR3 protein without DNA. Its clone listing holds 6,000 to 6,500 distinct CDR3 sequences. These same records also appear under a second study, on T cell repertoires in aging, cancer and after chemotherapy.

What was sequenced was peripheral blood. All receptors come from a human donor in good health. Both conserved end residues are part of each CDR3. The size entry is marked missing in some rows and otherwise reads once, few, many or a size class.

TRBJ2-7	-	TRBV7-2	CASSLAGTGSYEQYF
TRBJ2-3	medium-sized	TRBV15	CATAQGGIYISTDTQYF
TRBJ2-3	medium-sized	TRBV5-4	CASSRYIGSGDTQYF
TRBJ2-3	-	TRBV27	CASSFWTGLGTDTQYF
TRBJ2-2	medium-sized	TRBV19	CASRDRGLSVPTGELFF
TRBJ1-2	-	TRBV6-5	CASSYRPLGIQLGYTF
TRBJ1-6	-	TRBV5-6	CASSMGGSPLHF
TRBJ1-6	-	TRBV6-5	CASRRTDNSPLHF
TRBJ2-5	-	TRBV11-2	CASSLTIAGGLHGETQYF
TRBJ2-3	-	TRBV12-3/TRBV12-4	CASSLGGGLAGDSDTQYF
TRBJ1-3	-	TRBV20-1	CSALTNSYSGNTIYF
TRBJ2-1	-	TRBV11-3	CASSLGTNYNEQFF
TRBJ2-5	medium-sized	TRBV19	CASSIKGSGGQETQYF
TRBJ1-1	medium-sized	TRBV29-1	CSVARTFMNTEAFF
TRBJ1-3	-	TRBV6-6	CASRRGSAGNTIYF
TRBJ1-1	-	TRBV5-1	CASSPGHPEAFF
TRBJ1-6	medium-sized	TRBV6-1	CASSEAPWTGDNSPLHF
TRBJ2-3	medium-sized	TRBV6-5	CASSSARVLGSPADTQYF
TRBJ2-7	-	TRBV10-3	CAIRGLGQNYEQYF
TRBJ2-7	medium-sized	TRBV29-1	CSVLTTGGYEQYF
TRBJ2-5	medium-sized	TRBV11-3	CASSPSRGAGTQYF
TRBJ2-3	large	TRBV11-3	CASTDRDGYTDTQYF
TRBJ2-1	-	TRBV27	CASTHPGFANEQFF
TRBJ2-7	medium-sized	TRBV6-5	CASSKQGPYEQYF
TRBJ2-2	medium-sized	TRBV19	CASRRRDNTGELFF
TRBJ1-1	-	TRBV10-3	CAISESDTEAFF
TRBJ1-4	medium-sized	TRBV29-1	CSVFGGTNEKLFF
TRBJ2-3	-	TRBV5-4	CASSLVLDASTDTQYF
TRBJ2-5	medium-sized	TRBV13	CASSHPGGEGQETQYF
TRBJ2-4	-	TRBV6-6	CASSFDEVWGKNIQYF
TRBJ1-1	-	TRBV10-3	CAMRDGGDTEAFF
TRBJ2-7	medium-sized	TRBV11-3	CASSLGSAYEQYF
TRBJ2-1	medium-sized	TRBV29-1	CSVQNRLVRNEQFF
TRBJ1-6	-	TRBV10-1	CASSWTGDSPLHF
TRBJ1-1	medium-sized	TRBV29-1	CSVVSGSTQAFF
TRBJ1-5	-	TRBV15	CATSRGEKLNQPQHF
TRBJ1-5	-	TRBV6-1	CASGGRRAGHNQPQHF
TRBJ1-5	-	TRBV6-1	CASQDRGDQPQHF